The clone carrying this TCR beta chain appeared many times. Its matching antigen is unknown. From the 5' RACE reads, TCRdb called clonotypes with MiXCR, one entry per CDR3 protein. Of some 450,000 distinct CDR3 sequences in the sample, around 17% were seen once. This sample is drawn from a study of T-cell memory formation after mild COVID-19. On the study more broadly: Across donors, TCR clusters were largely donor specific.

Study conclusions and caveats: Clones that contracted from day 15 to 85 were balanced CD4/CD8, while later expanders leaned CD4+. In pre-infection memory, a portion of responding clones appeared, which suggested that cross-reactive memory joined. Whether second-wave clones peaking at day 37 were SARS-CoV-2 specific went unconfirmed.

CDR3 size: 13 residues. CDR1 is SQVTM and CDR2 is ANQGSEA in the germline V gene. The ends lost 6 bases at V and 4 bases at J; junction bases unmatched: 8. The receptor's source is a young man who had mild COVID-19 (a few samples of this study predate the infection). Cell type and time point are not known. The chain recombines TRBV29-1 with TRBJ1-1; 7 bases agree with TRBD1. The sample consisted of PBMCs or a T cell subset sorted from them (not recorded which). CDR3 region: CSVAGQESTEAFF. CDR3 in DNA: TGCAGCGTCGCTGGACAGGAAAGCACTGAAGCTTTCTTT.